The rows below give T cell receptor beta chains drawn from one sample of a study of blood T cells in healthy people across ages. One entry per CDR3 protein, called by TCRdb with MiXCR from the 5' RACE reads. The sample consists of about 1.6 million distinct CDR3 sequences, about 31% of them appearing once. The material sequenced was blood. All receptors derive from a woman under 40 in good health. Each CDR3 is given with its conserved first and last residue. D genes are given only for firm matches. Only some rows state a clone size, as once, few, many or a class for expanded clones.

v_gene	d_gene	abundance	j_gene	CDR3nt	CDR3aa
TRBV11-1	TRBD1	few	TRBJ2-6	TGTGCCAGCAGCCAACGGTCGATCAGGGACAGGATCCTCTCTGGGGCCAACGTCCTGACTTTC	CASSQRSIRDRILSGANVLTF
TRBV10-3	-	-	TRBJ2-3	TGTGCCATCAGTGTAAGCCCACGTTCCTTAGCGCGCAGCACAGATACGCAGTATTTT	CAISVSPRSLARSTDTQYF
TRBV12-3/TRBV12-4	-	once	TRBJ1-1	TGTGCCAGCTCATTTTCCCCCATCTTAGGGGCCGCTGAAGCTTTCTTT	CASSFSPILGAAEAFF
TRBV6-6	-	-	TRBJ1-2	TGTGCCAGCAGTCCGGTTGGGGGGCGGTGTTATGGCTACACCTTC	CASSPVGGRCYGYTF
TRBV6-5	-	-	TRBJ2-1	TGTGCCAGCATGGAACAGGCCAACTCCTACAATGAGCAGTTCTTC	CASMEQANSYNEQFF
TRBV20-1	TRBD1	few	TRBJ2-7	TGCAGTGTCCTCGGGGACAGAAGTTACGAGCAGTACTTC	CSVLGDRSYEQYF
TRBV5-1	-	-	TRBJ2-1	TGCGCCAGTCAGACATCCCCCGACTCCTACAATGAGCAGTTCTTC	CASQTSPDSYNEQFF
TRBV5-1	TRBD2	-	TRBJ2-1	TGCGCCAGCAGCTTGGTGGGAGGGCCGTTCAATGAGCAGTTCTTC	CASSLVGGPFNEQFF
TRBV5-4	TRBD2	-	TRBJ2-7	TGTGCCAGCAGCGATAGCGGGAACCCCTACGAGCAGTACTTC	CASSDSGNPYEQYF
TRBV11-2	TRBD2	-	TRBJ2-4	TGTGCCAGCAGCTTTCTGGGGAGCGGGATCAAAAACATTCAGTACTTC	CASSFLGSGIKNIQYF
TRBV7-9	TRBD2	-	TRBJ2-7	TGTGTCAGCAGCTTAGGGACTAGCGGGGGGGCCTACGAGCAGTACTTC	CVSSLGTSGGAYEQYF
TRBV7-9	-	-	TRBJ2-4	TGTGCCAGCAGCCCAGACGGAGGGCCGGTCTGGAAAAACATTCAGTACTTC	CASSPDGGPVWKNIQYF
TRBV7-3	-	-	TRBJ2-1	TGTGCCAGCAGCTTAACTAGGGAGCATTGCAATGAGCAGTTCTTC	CASSLTREHCNEQFF
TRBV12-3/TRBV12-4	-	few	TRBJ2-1	TGTGCCAGCGGAAAATATTGGGGCAATGAGCAGTTCTTC	CASGKYWGNEQFF
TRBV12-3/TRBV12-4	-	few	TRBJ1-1	TGTGCCAGCGAGGGGAGATTAAACACTGAAGCTTTCTTT	CASEGRLNTEAFF
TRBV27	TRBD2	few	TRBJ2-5	TGTGCCAGCATGCCTAGCGGGGGGGCATGGGAGACCCAGTACTTC	CASMPSGGAWETQYF
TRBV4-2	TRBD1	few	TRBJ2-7	TGTGCCAGCAGCCAACGACAGGGGGCGAACAACGAGCAGTACTTC	CASSQRQGANNEQYF
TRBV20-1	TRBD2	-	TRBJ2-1	TGCAGTGCTACGGGACTAGCGGGAGTCTTCTCCTACAATGAGCAGTTCTTC	CSATGLAGVFSYNEQFF
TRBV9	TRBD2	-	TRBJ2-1	TGTGCCAGCAGCACGGGACTAGCGGGAGTACATGAGCAGTTCTTC	CASSTGLAGVHEQFF
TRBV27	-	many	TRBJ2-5	TGTGCCAGCAGACCGCCGCGACAAGAGACCCAGTACTTC	CASRPPRQETQYF
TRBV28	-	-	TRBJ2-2	TGTGCCAGCAGTTCGAGAAGGGGCGACACCGGGGAGCTGTTTTTT	CASSSRRGDTGELFF
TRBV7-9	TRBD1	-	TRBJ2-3	TGTGCCAGCAGCTACTACTGGACAGGGGGCACAGATACGCAGTATTTT	CASSYYWTGGTDTQYF
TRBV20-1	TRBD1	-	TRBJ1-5	TGCAGTGCTAGTCCGGGACAGGCCAATCAGCCCCAGCATTTT	CSASPGQANQPQHF
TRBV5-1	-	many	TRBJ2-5	TGCGCCAGCAGCTTGCAGGGAGACCAAGAGACCCAGTACTTC	CASSLQGDQETQYF
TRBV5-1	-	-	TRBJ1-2	TGCGCCAGCAGCTCCGAACCGGGACCGATATATGGCTACACCTTC	CASSSEPGPIYGYTF
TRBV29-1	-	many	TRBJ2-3	TGCAGCGTTGGGGGCGTTGTATCAGATACGCAGTATTTT	CSVGGVVSDTQYF
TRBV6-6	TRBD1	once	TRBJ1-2	TGTGCCAGCAGACCCCGGGACAGGGTCTATGGCTACACCTTC	CASRPRDRVYGYTF
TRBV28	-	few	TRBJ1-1	TGTGCCAGCACTTCTGGGCCCGCTTTCTTT	CASTSGPAFF
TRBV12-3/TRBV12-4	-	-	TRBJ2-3	TGTGCCAGCAGTTTTACCGGACGGGAAGTGGATACGCAGTATTTT	CASSFTGREVDTQYF
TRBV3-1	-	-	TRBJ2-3	TGTGCCAGCAGTCTAACTGAGGGGGCAGATACGCAGTATTTT	CASSLTEGADTQYF
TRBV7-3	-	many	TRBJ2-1	TGTGCCAGCAGCTCTAGAACGTACAATGAGCAGTTCTTC	CASSSRTYNEQFF
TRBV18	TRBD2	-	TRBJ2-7	TGTGCCAGCTCACCATTGGGACTAGCGGCCTACGAGCAGTACTTC	CASSPLGLAAYEQYF